This T cell receptor beta chain was captured in a study of early T cells in non-severe SARS-CoV-2 infection. Study findings and constraints: A preference for anti-spike CD8 responses marked VDJdb matching, which missed private and CD4 specificities.

J was trimmed by 6 bases and V by 3 bases; bases with no gene match: 3. The CDR3 extends over 13 amino acids. Germline V gene data show CDR1 as MNHNS and CDR2 as SASEGT. This clonotype was counted only a few times. Antigen: not known. As part of library construction, unique molecular identifiers were attached to individual cDNA molecules. TCRdb passed the 5' RACE reads through MiXCR, listing each CDR3 protein once. Of more than 80,000 distinct CDR3 sequences in the sample, approximately 16% were seen once. What was sequenced was whole blood. The origin of this receptor is an adult who was a healthcare worker with PCR-confirmed SARS-CoV-2 infection or an uninfected control (not recorded which). The V call is TRBV6-1, the J call TRBJ1-2, with 8 bases that match TRBD1. CDR3 sequence: CASSETGANGYTF. CDR3 DNA sequence: TGTGCCAGCAGTGAGACAGGGGCCAATGGCTACACCTTC.